These 28 T cell receptor beta chains share one sample of origin, sequenced in a study of tumor-infiltrating lymphocytes in primary liver carcinoma. Reverse transcription of 500 to 650 ng total RNA with a constant-region primer produced TCR beta cDNA. Slightly modified ARM-PCR, run as three nested multiplex PCR rounds, produced the TCR beta libraries. Two initial PCR rounds of roughly 10 cycles each paired TRBV1-TRBV30 forward primers with a C-beta reverse primer. TCRdb re-called the multiplex PCR reads with MiXCR, one entry per CDR3 protein. Of roughly 20,000 distinct CDR3 sequences listed, 79% are singletons. DNA and RNA were both co-extracted from approximately 20-30 mg of bulk tissue that had not been sorted. The sample comprised liver tumor tissue from sampling region 4. Sample subset: tumor region T4, right-lateral pole. Every receptor here comes from a woman aged 25 to 45 with primary liver carcinoma and hepatitis B virus infection.

The chain couples TRBV7-8 to TRBJ1-5; D gene ambiguous. With the DNA end fitting TRBJ2-3 better, the J assignment may be wrong. CDR3 length: 14 amino acids. Germline-derived CDR1 and CDR2 are SGHVS and FQNEAQ. The CDR3 region has the DNA TGTGCCAGAAGCCCCTTCCTTGGGTGCCAGCCCCAGTATTTT. It yields the protein CARSPFLGCQPQYF.

The chain's CDR3 is CAASQDWDYAHNEQFF. The CDR3 DNA reads TGCGCCGCCAGCCAAGACTGGGACTACGCCCACAATGAGCAGTTCTTC. The gene calls are TRBV4-3 and TRBJ2-1, with TRBD2 identical over 7 bases. Germline-derived CDR1 and CDR2 are LGHNA and YSLEER. Trimming took 11 bases from V and 5 from J; bases not matched to a gene: 18. The CDR3 has 16 amino acids.

This chain connects TRBV12-3 or TRBV12-4 to TRBJ2-1; perhaps TRBD2 as D (6 bases). The CDR3 is 15 amino acids. V dropped 9 bases and J dropped 13 bases, with 28 bases sitting between them. CDR3: CASRTVTSGGFEQFF. For the CDR3, the DNA is TGTGCCAGTAGGACCGTGACTAGTGGGGGATTTGAACAGTTCTTC.

About this clonotype itself: A read error may account for a junction end that differs from germline. V is TRBV11-2 and J is TRBJ2-3; the D call may be TRBD1 or TRBD2 (5 bases each). The CDR3 runs to 16 residues. In germline, CDR1 is SGHAT, CDR2 FQNNGV. The CDR3 DNA reads TGTGCCAGCAGCCGGACGCTACAGGATAGGGGAGATACGCTGTATTTT. Protein sequence: CASSRTLQDRGDTLYF. Based on the CDR3 plus reference TRBV11-2 and TRBJ2-3, the full variable domain is EAGVAQSPRYKIIEKRQSVAFWCNPISGHATLYWYQQILGQGPKLLIQFQNNGVVDDSQLPKDRFSAERLKGVDSTLKIQPAKLEDSAVYLCASSRTLQDRGDTLYFGPGTRLTVL.

CDR3 nucleotides: TGTGCCAGCAGCCTGCGACGGGGGAATACGCAGTATTTT. It is translated as CASSLRRGNTQYF. The chain uses TRBV11-2 and TRBJ2-3; tentatively, D is TRBD2 (6 bases). V shed 5 bases and J shed 7 bases, with 13 bases lying between them. CDR1 is SGHAT, CDR2 FQNNGV, per germline. There are 13 residues in the CDR3.

With regard to this clonotype: No conserved phenylalanine or tryptophan ends this CDR3, so it is likely a read error. The rearrangement uses TRBV29-1 and TRBJ1-2; D gene ambiguous. Germline CDR1 and CDR2: SQVTM and ANQGSEA. CDR3 length: 12 residues. In DNA form, the CDR3 reads TGCAACGTTGTCCATCGGGGTGGCGGCTACACCTTA. It yields the protein CNVVHRGGGYTL.

This sequence joins TRBV11-2 and TRBJ1-1, with 12 nucleotides matching TRBD1. V lost 7 bases and J lost 4; bases outside the gene matches: 22. The CDR3 is 20 residues long. Germline CDR1 and CDR2: SGHAT and FQNNGV. CDR3 sequence reads: CASNTRDRGRKRWCSTEAFF. The DNA for the CDR3 is TGTGCCAGCAACACTCGGGACAGGGGGCGCAAGAGGTGGTGTAGCACTGAAGCTTTCTTT.

A remark on this clonotype: Since no conserved phenylalanine or tryptophan closes the CDR3, a read error is the likely cause. The chain joins TRBV6-5 to TRBJ1-1; D remains unclear. Germline V gives CDR1 MNHEY, CDR2 SVGAGI. The CDR3 consists of 13 residues. CDR3 amino acids: CASTEGTYTEAFI. The CDR3 DNA is TGTGCCAGCACTGAGGGAACATACACTGAGGCTTTCATT.

Note on this clonotype: A much larger clonotype is one base distant, so this may be a read error. J is TRBJ2-1 and V is TRBV7-9, with 7 bases identical to TRBD2. This CDR3 has 17 residues. The germline V gene has CDR1 SEHNR and CDR2 FQNEAQ (reference sequence). The CDR3 loop reads CASRSVSAGAIYNELFF. CDR3 sequence (DNA): TGTGCCAGCAGGTCTGTCAGCGCGGGAGCGATCTACAATGAGCTGTTCTTC. Full variable domain (remainder filled in from reference TRBV7-9 and TRBJ2-1): DTGVSQNPRHKITKRGQNVTFRCDPISEHNRLYWYRQTLGQGPEFLTYFQNEAQLEKSRLLSDRFSAERPKGSFSTLEIQRTEQGDSAMYLCASRSVSAGAIYNELFFGPGTRLTVL.

J is TRBJ2-7 and V is TRBV4-3, with 8 bases that match TRBD2. V gave up 1 base and J gave up 3 bases; unmatched junction bases: 14. Germline values: CDR1 LGHNA, CDR2 YSLEER. The CDR3 is made up of 18 amino acids. The CDR3 DNA sequence: TGCGCCAGCAGCCAAGCTGTGGCGGGGGGTCACAATAACTACGAGCAGTACTTC. This translates into CASSQAVAGGHNNYEQYF.

In its sample, this clonotype was seen many times. The V gene is TRBV5-1, the J gene TRBJ2-7; unclear D gene. Germline V lookup: CDR1 SGHRS, CDR2 YFSETQ. The CDR3 has 15 amino acids. V was trimmed by 3 bases and J by 0 bases, leaving 13 bases between them. The CDR3 region has the DNA TGCGCCAGCAGCTCCCCCCTTTGGGACTCCTACGAGCAGTACTTC. The encoded protein is CASSSPLWDSYEQYF.

As concerns this clonotype: The junction differs from germline at one of its ends, possibly a read error. The chain employs TRBV11-2 and TRBJ2-2; tentatively, D is TRBD2 (5 bases). Germline V gene lookup returns CDR1 SGHAT and CDR2 FQNNGV. The CDR3 runs to 16 residues. The CDR3 region has the DNA TGTGCCAGCAGTCCCGATCCCCAACTGAACACCGGGGAGCTGTATTTT. This gives the protein CASSPDPQLNTGELYF.

By sample share, this clonotype is medium-sized (0.01 to 0.1%). The J gene is TRBJ1-5, the V gene TRBV13; 8 bases map to TRBD1. The CDR3 length is 14 residues. Germline values: CDR1 PRHDT, CDR2 FYEKMQ (reference sequence). V gave up 4 bases and J gave up 4 bases; unmatched junction bases: 3. The CDR3 region has the DNA TGTGCCAGCAGCTCCAGGACAGGGAATCAGCCCCAGCATTTT. Protein sequence: CASSSRTGNQPQHF.

As regards this clonotype: The conserved final phenylalanine or tryptophan is absent from the CDR3, which likely points to a read error. The chain is built from TRBV6-5 and TRBJ2-7; D not certain. CDR1 is MNHEY, CDR2 SVGAGI, per germline. The CDR3 sequence is 15 residues long. The V gene lost 2 bases and the J gene lost 1 base, with 12 bases spanning the gap. The CDR3 here is CASSYKDSRSYEQYS. In DNA, the CDR3 is TGTGCCAGCAGTTACAAGGATAGCAGGTCCTACGAGCAGTACTCC.

Concerning this clonotype itself: A read error may account for a junction end that differs from germline. V usage is TRBV4-3 and J usage is TRBJ2-1, with TRBD2 as a possible D gene (6 bases). This CDR3 contains 16 residues. The V gene's germline CDR1 is LGHNA and CDR2 YSLEER. This CDR3 is CASSQDAGSYHNGQFF. In nucleotides, the CDR3 is TGCGCCAGCAGCCAAGATGCGGGAAGCTACCACAATGGGCAGTTCTTC.

J is TRBJ2-3 and V is TRBV11-3, with D hard to call. The CDR3 spans 14 residues. V was cut by 10 bases and J by 2 bases, with 16 bases left in between. Germline CDR1 and CDR2: SGHNT and YENEEA. The CDR3 loop is CANILHGPTDTQYF. CDR3 DNA sequence: TGTGCCAACATCTTACATGGGCCCACAGATACGCAGTATTTT. The variable domain in full, with the rest retrieved from reference TRBV11-3 and TRBJ2-3, is EAGVVQSPRYKIIEKKQPVAFWCNPISGHNTLYWYLQNLGQGPELLIRYENEEAVDDSQLPKDRFSAERLKGVDSTLKIQPAELGDSAVYLCANILHGPTDTQYFGPGTRLTVL.

The table lists this clonotype with a count of one. V usage is TRBV12-3 or TRBV12-4 and J usage is TRBJ2-5; perhaps TRBD2 as D (6 bases). Trimming cost V 6 bases and J 3 bases, with 17 bases left between them. The CDR3 totals 15 residues. The CDR3 DNA reads as TGTGCCAGCAGCACTTACACCGGGAGAGAAGAGACCCAGTACTTC. Residues: CASSTYTGREETQYF.

Comment on this clonotype: A much larger clone lies one base from this, so it may be a read error. In this CDR3 the conserved last residue, phenylalanine or tryptophan, is missing, so a read error is likely. The J gene is TRBJ2-7, the V gene TRBV11-2, with D perhaps TRBD1 (7 bases). CDR3 length: 12 residues. The germline V gene encodes CDR1 SGHAT and CDR2 FQNNGV. Trimming took off 4 bases at V and 6 bases at J, with 10 bases between the two ends. The CDR3 here is CASSSQGGEQYL. The CDR3 region has the DNA TGTGCCAGCAGCTCCCAGGGGGGCGAGCAGTACCTC.

This clonotype was observed once. The V gene is TRBV6-5, the J gene TRBJ2-2; D gene uncertain. CDR3 length: 15 residues. The germline V and J ends were trimmed by 5 bases and 6 bases, with 16 bases remaining between them. CDR1 is MNHEY and CDR2 is SVGAGI in the germline V gene. The CDR3 nucleotides read TGTGCCAGCAGTCCGCTGAAAGGGTTCGCCGGGGAGCTGTTTTTT. This encodes CASSPLKGFAGELFF.

This clonotype was detected only once. A read error is likely, as this CDR3 ends without the conserved phenylalanine or tryptophan. The gene calls are TRBV4-3 and TRBJ1-2; D gene ambiguous. The CDR3 covers 15 residues. The germline V and J ends were trimmed by 0 bases and 6 bases, with 14 bases remaining between them. Germline CDR1 LGHNA, CDR2 YSLEER. The CDR3 here is CASSQDCGRLNGYTV. CDR3 DNA sequence: TGCGCCAGCAGCCAAGATTGTGGCAGGCTGAATGGCTACACCGTC.

A note on this clonotype: The junction does not match germline at one end; this may be a read error. The gene calls are TRBV28 and TRBJ2-2, with D maybe TRBD2 (5 bases). The CDR3 totals 13 residues. The germline V gene encodes CDR1 MDHEN and CDR2 SYDVKM. This CDR3 is CAGSLNGSGELFF. DNA of the CDR3: TGTGCCGGCAGTTTGAATGGGAGCGGGGAGCTGTTTTTT.

Remarks on this clonotype: At one end, the junction sequence differs from germline, possibly due to a read error. The V gene is TRBV6-2 or TRBV6-3, the J gene TRBJ2-7; D is undetermined. The CDR3 sequence is 12 residues long. Germline V gene data show CDR1 as MNHEY and CDR2 as SVGEGT. The CDR3 DNA reads as TGTGGCAGCAGTTACGCCTCCTGCGAGCACTACTTC. Amino acids: CGSSYASCEHYF.

About this clonotype itself: A junction boundary mismatches the germline segment, possibly from a read error. The chain is built from TRBV29-1 and TRBJ2-7, with D possibly being TRBD1 (5 bases). The germline V gene has CDR1 SQVTM and CDR2 ANQGSEA. The CDR3 is 14 residues long. This chain's CDR3 is CSVHQGSNSYEQYF. Here the CDR3 DNA reads TGCAGCGTGCATCAGGGTTCGAACTCCTACGAGCAGTACTTT.

Worth noting for this clonotype: An end of the junction does not agree with germline; a read error may underlie this. The V gene is TRBV11-2, the J gene TRBJ1-1; 9 bases are a match to TRBD1. CDR1 and CDR2 (germline): SGHAT, FQNNGV. The CDR3 is 20 amino acids. CDR3: CASNARYRGRKRWGNTEVFF. Written as DNA, the CDR3 is TGTGCCAGCAACGCTCGGTACAGGGGGCGCAAGAGGTGGGGTAACACTGAAGTTTTCTTT.

Of note for this clonotype: Germline and junction disagree at one end, which may indicate a read error. The chain joins TRBV11-2 to TRBJ1-4; tentatively, D is TRBD1 (5 bases). The CDR3 sequence is 12 residues long. Germline V CDR1 and CDR2: SGHAT, FQNNGV. Here the CDR3 DNA reads TGTGCCAGCAGGCCCTGGGGGAGAAAATTGTTTTTT. Amino acid sequence: CASRPWGRKLFF.

The table lists this clonotype with a count of one. The junction and the germline gene differ at one end; a read error may be behind it. This sequence joins TRBV4-3 and TRBJ1-2; no clear D. Germline CDR1 is LGHNA and CDR2 is YSLEER. This CDR3 has 14 amino acids. CDR3 loop: CVSSVELEIYGYIF. In DNA, the CDR3 is TGCGTCAGCAGCGTTGAGTTGGAGATCTATGGCTACATCTTC.

Concerning this clonotype: One end of the junction does not line up with germline, which may come from a read error. The V and J genes are TRBV4-3 and TRBJ2-1; possibly TRBD2 for D (6 bases). This CDR3 contains 16 residues. CDR1 is LGHNA, CDR2 YSLEER, per germline. Here the CDR3 DNA reads TGCGCTAGCAGCCAAGATGCGGGAAGCTCCTACAATGAGCACTGCTTC. Translating gives CASSQDAGSSYNEHCF.

About this clonotype itself: This likely comes from a read error, as the CDR3 has no conserved phenylalanine or tryptophan at its end. The chain uses TRBV10-3 and TRBJ2-1; TRBD2 matches 8 bases. The length of the CDR3 is 17 residues. The germline V gene has CDR1 ENHRY and CDR2 SYGVKD. CDR3 in amino acids: CAISETMATSAYNVQFL. The DNA of the CDR3 is TGTGCCATCAGTGAGACCATGGCGACTAGCGCCTACAATGTGCAGTTCCTC.